This T cell receptor (beta chain) appears in the sequencing data of a study of CD8 T cells in Susac syndrome. CDR1 SNHLY and CDR2 FYNNEI come from the germline V gene. The CDR3 has 13 residues. J gave up 4 bases and V 6 bases, and 2 bases lay outside the gene matches. Matching for age and sex applied to the controls, who were healthy donors. A note on this clonotype: Its target is unknown.

The RNA, 0.5 to 1 ug, was put through reverse transcription using random hexamers. Amplification of TCR beta CDR3 was carried out by immunoSEQ multiplex PCR, which covered 54 Vbeta and 13 Jbeta segments. TCRdb fed the immunoSEQ multiplex PCR reads into MiXCR, producing one record per CDR3 protein. The data contain 180,000 or so distinct CDR3 sequences, over 85% of them singletons. Study-wide results and caveats: The study recognized that its TCR sequencing and HLA analysis covered a relatively small number of individuals.

The chain joins TRBV2 to TRBJ1-1; 10 bases line up with TRBD1. This TCR derives from a human donor in good health. The material sequenced was CD4+ T cells from PBMCs. CDR3 region: CASRGQGFTEAFF. In nucleotides, the CDR3 is TGTGCCAGCAGGGGACAGGGGTTCACTGAAGCTTTCTTT.